The clone carrying this T cell receptor beta chain was seen only a few times. What it recognizes is unknown. The data are from a study of T-cell memory formation after mild COVID-19. Study findings and constraints: The appearance of some responding clones in pre-infection memory suggested that cross-reactive memory joined.

5'RACE, which relied on constant-segment primers, yielded TCR alpha and TCR beta cDNA libraries carrying sample barcodes and UMIs. In TCRdb, the 5' RACE reads were re-called with MiXCR into one record per CDR3 protein. Among about half a million distinct CDR3 sequences listed, 15% to 20% were seen once. Sequencing was performed on PBMCs or a T cell subset sorted from them (not recorded which). This receptor was obtained from an adult woman who had mild COVID-19 (a few samples of this study predate the infection). Cell type and time point are not known.

This CDR3 reads CASSYPGGIHTEAFF. For the CDR3, the DNA is TGTGCCAGCAGTTACCCCGGAGGGATTCACACTGAAGCTTTCTTT. J is TRBJ1-1 and V is TRBV6-2 or TRBV6-3; D not certain. The CDR3 loop spans 15 amino acids. Trimming removed 2 bases from V and 3 bases from J, with 13 bases in between. Germline V gene data show CDR1 as MNHEY and CDR2 as SVGEGT.